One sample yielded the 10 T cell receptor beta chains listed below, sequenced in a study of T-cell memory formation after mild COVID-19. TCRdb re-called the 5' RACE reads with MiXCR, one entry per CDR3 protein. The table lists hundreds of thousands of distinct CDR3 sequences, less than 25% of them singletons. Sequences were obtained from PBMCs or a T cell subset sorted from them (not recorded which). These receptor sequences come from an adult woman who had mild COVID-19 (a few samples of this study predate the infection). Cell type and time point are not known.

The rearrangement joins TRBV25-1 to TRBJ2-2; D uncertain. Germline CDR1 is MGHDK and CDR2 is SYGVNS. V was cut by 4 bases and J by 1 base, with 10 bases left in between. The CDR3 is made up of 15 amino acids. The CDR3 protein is CASSAWNENTGELFF. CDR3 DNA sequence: TGTGCCAGCAGTGCTTGGAATGAGAACACCGGGGAGCTGTTTTTT.

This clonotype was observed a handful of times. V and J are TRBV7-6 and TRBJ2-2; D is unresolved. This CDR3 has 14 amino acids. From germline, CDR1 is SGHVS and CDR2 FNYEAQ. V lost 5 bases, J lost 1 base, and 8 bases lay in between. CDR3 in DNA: TGTGCCAGCAGCACGGGCCGGAACACCGGGGAGCTGTTTTTT. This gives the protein CASSTGRNTGELFF.

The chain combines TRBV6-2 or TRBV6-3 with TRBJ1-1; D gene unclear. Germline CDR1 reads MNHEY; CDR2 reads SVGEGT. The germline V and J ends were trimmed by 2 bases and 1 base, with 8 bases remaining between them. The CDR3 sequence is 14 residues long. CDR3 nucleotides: TGTGCCAGCAGTTACAAGGTGGGGAACACTGAAGCTTTCTTT. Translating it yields CASSYKVGNTEAFF.

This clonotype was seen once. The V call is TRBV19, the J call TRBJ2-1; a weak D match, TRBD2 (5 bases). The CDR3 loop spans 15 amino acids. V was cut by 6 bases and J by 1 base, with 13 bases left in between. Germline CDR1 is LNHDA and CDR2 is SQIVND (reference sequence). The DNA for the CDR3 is TGTGCCAGTAGCCTTCGAGCGGAATCCTACAATGAGCAGTTCTTC. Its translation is CASSLRAESYNEQFF.

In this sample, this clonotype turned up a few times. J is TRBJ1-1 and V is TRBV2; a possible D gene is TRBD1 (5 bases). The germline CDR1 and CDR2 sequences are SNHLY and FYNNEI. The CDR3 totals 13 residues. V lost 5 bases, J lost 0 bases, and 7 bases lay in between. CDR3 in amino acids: CASSRDVNTEAFF. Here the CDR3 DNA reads TGTGCCAGCAGTCGGGACGTGAACACTGAAGCTTTCTTT.

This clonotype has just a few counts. DNA of the CDR3: TGTGCCAGCAGTTTCGGGACAGGAGGCACAGATACGCAGTATTTT. Residues: CASSFGTGGTDTQYF. The chain carries TRBV27 and TRBJ2-3; 8 nucleotides match TRBD1. The junction had 3 bases not matched to a gene; V was cut back by 3 bases and J by 1 base. The V gene's germline CDR1 is MNHEY and CDR2 SMNVEV (reference sequence). This CDR3 has 15 amino acids.

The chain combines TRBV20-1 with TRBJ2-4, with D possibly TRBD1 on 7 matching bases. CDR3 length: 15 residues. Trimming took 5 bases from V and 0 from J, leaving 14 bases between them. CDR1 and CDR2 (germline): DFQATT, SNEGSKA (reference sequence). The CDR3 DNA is TGCAGTGCTGTCAGGGGGGCCCGAGCCAAAAACATTCAGTACTTC. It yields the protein CSAVRGARAKNIQYF.

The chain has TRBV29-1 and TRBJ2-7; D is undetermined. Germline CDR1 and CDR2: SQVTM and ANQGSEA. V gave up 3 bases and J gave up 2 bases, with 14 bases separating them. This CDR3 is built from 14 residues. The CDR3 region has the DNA TGCAGCGTTGAGTGGGAACACTTAACCTACGAGCAGTACTTC. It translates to CSVEWEHLTYEQYF.

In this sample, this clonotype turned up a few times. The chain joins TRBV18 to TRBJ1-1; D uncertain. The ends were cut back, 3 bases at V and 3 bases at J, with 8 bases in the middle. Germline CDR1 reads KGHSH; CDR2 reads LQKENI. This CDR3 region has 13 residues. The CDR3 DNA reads TGTGCCAGCTCACCCCTAGCGGACACTGAAGCTTTCTTT. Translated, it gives CASSPLADTEAFF.

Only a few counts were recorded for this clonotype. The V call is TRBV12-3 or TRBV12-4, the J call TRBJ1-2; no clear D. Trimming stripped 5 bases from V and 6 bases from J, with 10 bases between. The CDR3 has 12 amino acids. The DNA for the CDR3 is TGTGCCAGCAGTCCCCGGACGGATGGCTACACCTTC. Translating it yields CASSPRTDGYTF.